One sample yielded the 29 T cell receptor beta chains listed below, sequenced in a study of blood T cell repertoires in COVID-19. Method: immunoSEQ multiplex PCR; TCRdb's copy keeps in-frame clones and lacks some. Of about 150,000 clones listed, 80% to 90% are singletons. The sequenced material came from peripheral blood. All receptors derive from a man between 18 and 35 years old with COVID-19, enrolled during active disease.

This rearrangement joins TRBV2 to TRBJ2-1, with TRBD2 matching over 10 bases. The J segment lost 5 bases and the V segment lost 6 bases, leaving 7 bases of the junction unmatched. The germline gives CDR1 SNHLY, CDR2 FYNNEI. The CDR3 spans 15 residues. The CDR3 protein is CASSATSGAHNEQFF. As DNA, the CDR3 is TGTGCCAGCAGCGCCACTAGCGGGGCTCACAATGAGCAGTTCTTC.

This chain connects TRBV9 to TRBJ2-2, with TRBD2 identical over 7 bases. This CDR3 comprises 15 residues. Germline assignment: CDR1 SGDLS and CDR2 YYNGEE. J lost 5 bases, V lost 3 bases, and 7 bases had no gene match. The CDR3 loop reads CASSAPVGGTGELFF. CDR3 in DNA: TGTGCCAGCAGCGCCCCAGTGGGAGGGACCGGGGAGCTGTTTTTT.

The rearrangement joins TRBV9 to TRBJ1-1, with a weak D call TRBD1 (6 bases). The V gene's germline CDR1 is SGDLS and CDR2 YYNGEE. Deletions cut 0 bases from V and 3 bases from J, with 9 bases between. The CDR3 contains 14 residues. CDR3 nucleotide sequence: TGTGCCAGCAGCGTAGATCCAGGGGACACTGAAGCTTTCTTT. Residues: CASSVDPGDTEAFF.

The gene calls are TRBV29-1 and TRBJ1-1, with D perhaps TRBD1 (6 bases). There are 14 residues in the CDR3. V shed 3 bases and J shed 6 bases, with 17 bases lying between them. Germline CDR1 and CDR2: SQVTM and ANQGSEA. CDR3 nucleotide sequence: TGCAGCGTTGAGGTACAGGGAGTTTACTCTGAAGCTTTCTTT. Protein sequence: CSVEVQGVYSEAFF.

This clone was seen more than once but under ten times. The chain employs TRBV6-5 and TRBJ1-1; D might be TRBD1 (6 bases). The germline V gene has CDR1 MNHEY and CDR2 SVGAGI. V was clipped by 10 bases and J by 3 bases, with 18 bases between them. This CDR3 contains 14 residues. The CDR3, as DNA: TGTGCCACCGCGAGGGGGGGCCTAGACACTGAAGCTTTCTTT. It codes for CATARGGLDTEAFF.

The rearrangement joins TRBV19 to TRBJ1-1; no reliable D call. Germline-derived CDR1 and CDR2 are LNHDA and SQIVND (reference sequence). Deletions cut 1 base from V and 6 bases from J, with 12 bases between. This CDR3 comprises 14 residues. The CDR3 spells CASSIGANPSEAFF. The CDR3 DNA sequence: TGTGCCAGTAGTATAGGTGCTAACCCGTCTGAAGCTTTCTTT.

The rearrangement joins TRBV9 to TRBJ2-1; 8 bases map to TRBD1. The CDR3 has 15 amino acids. The germline CDR1 and CDR2 sequences are SGDLS and YYNGEE. V shed 4 bases and J 3 bases; nucleotides not matched to a gene: 6. CDR3 DNA sequence: TGTGCCAGCAGCTTTACAGGGGGTTTCTACAATGAGCAGTTCTTC. Translated, it gives CASSFTGGFYNEQFF.

This chain uses TRBV6-2 or TRBV6-3 with TRBJ2-3, with 13 nucleotides matching TRBD2. Germline-derived CDR1 and CDR2 are MNHEY and SVGEGT. This CDR3 is built from 17 residues. J gave up 3 bases and V 6 bases, and 9 bases lay outside the gene matches. CDR3 loop: CASRPTSGRVGTDTQYF. CDR3 DNA sequence: TGTGCCAGCAGGCCTACTAGCGGGAGGGTTGGTACAGATACGCAGTATTTT.

The sample holds a few counts of this clone. CDR3 coding DNA: TGCAGTGCTAGTGAAGGAGTCGGCACAGATACGCAGTATTTT. Its protein is CSASEGVGTDTQYF. The chain combines TRBV20-1 with TRBJ2-3; D gene unclear. From germline, CDR1 is DFQATT and CDR2 SNEGSKA (reference sequence). V was trimmed by 3 bases and J by 1 base, leaving 11 bases between them. The CDR3 has 14 amino acids.

The rearrangement joins TRBV30 to TRBJ1-6; D gene ambiguous. In germline, CDR1 is GTSNPN, CDR2 SVGIG (reference sequence). There are 12 residues in the CDR3. Trimming removed 2 bases at V and 3 bases at J, with 2 bases between. The CDR3 protein is CAWSLYNSPLHF. In nucleotides, the CDR3 is TGTGCCTGGAGTCTCTATAATTCACCCCTCCACTTT. Looking up the rest from reference TRBV30 and TRBJ1-6 gives the full variable domain: SQTIHQWPATLVQPVGSPLSLECTVEGTSNPNLYWYRQAAGRGLQLLFYSVGIGQISSEVPQNLSASRPQDRQFILSSKKLLLSDSGFYLCAWSLYNSPLHFGNGTRLTVT.

The chain carries TRBV28 and TRBJ2-2; D is ambiguous. Trimming removed 5 bases at V and 9 bases at J, with 13 bases between. This CDR3 contains 13 residues. In germline, CDR1 is MDHEN, CDR2 SYDVKM. CDR3 region: CASSPLGRRELFF. The CDR3 DNA follows: TGTGCCAGCAGTCCGCTCGGTCGTCGGGAGCTGTTTTTT.

The chain couples TRBV7-2 to TRBJ2-1, with 7 bases matching TRBD2. The CDR3 runs to 19 residues. Germline CDR1 is SGHTA and CDR2 is FQGNSA. Losses at the gene ends were 5 bases for V and 10 bases for J; bases not matched to a gene: 26. The chain's CDR3 is CASSPRVRIGRERIGEQFF. The CDR3 DNA reads TGTGCCAGCAGCCCAAGGGTCCGGATTGGGCGGGAGCGCATCGGGGAGCAGTTCTTC. Using reference TRBV7-2 and TRBJ2-1 for the parts outside the CDR3, the full variable domain is GAGVSQSPSNKVTEKGKDVELRCDPISGHTALYWYRQSLGQGLEFLIYFQGNSAPDKSGLPSDRFSAERTGGSVSTLTIQRTQQEDSAVYLCASSPRVRIGRERIGEQFFGPGTRLTVL.

V is TRBV19 and J is TRBJ2-3; 7 bases match TRBD1. There are 19 residues in the CDR3. J was trimmed by 2 bases and V by 4 bases; bases with no gene match: 18. CDR1 and CDR2 from the germline V gene are LNHDA and SQIVND (reference sequence). The CDR3: CASSTSGQYSLQVTDTQYF. DNA for the CDR3: TGTGCCAGTAGTACCTCGGGACAGTACTCTTTACAGGTCACAGATACGCAGTATTTT. The full variable domain, its missing parts supplied by reference TRBV19 and TRBJ2-3, is DGGITQSPKYLFRKEGQNVTLSCEQNLNHDAMYWYRQDPGQGLRLIYYSQIVNDFQKGDIAEGYSVSREKKESFPLTVTSAQKNPTAFYLCASSTSGQYSLQVTDTQYFGPGTRLTVL.

This chain connects TRBV27 to TRBJ2-3, with 7 bases lining up with TRBD2. Germline trimming cut 6 bases from V and 0 bases from J; bases unmatched to any gene: 6. Germline values: CDR1 MNHEY, CDR2 SMNVEV (reference sequence). The CDR3 covers 15 residues. The CDR3 spells CASRTGTTSTDTQYF. The CDR3 nucleotides read TGTGCCAGCAGGACCGGGACTACAAGCACAGATACGCAGTATTTT.

Comments on this clone: One end of the junction is discordant with germline, which a read error may explain. The rearrangement joins TRBV2 to TRBJ1-4; D gene uncertain. This CDR3 is built from 14 residues. CDR1 is SNHLY and CDR2 is FYNNEI in the germline V gene. CDR3 DNA: TGTGCCAGCAGTGAAGGGCGAGGTAATGAAAAACTGCTTTTT. This gives the protein CASSEGRGNEKLLF.

This clone has only a few counts. The DNA for the CDR3 is TGTGCCAGCAGCGCCCCTTCTAGGGGCCACCAAGAGACCCAGTACTTC. It yields the protein CASSAPSRGHQETQYF. The chain combines TRBV5-4 with TRBJ2-5, with D perhaps matching TRBD1 (5 bases). Germline V gives CDR1 SGHNT, CDR2 YYREEE (reference sequence). This CDR3 is 16 amino acids long. V was cut by 4 bases and J by 0 bases, with 16 bases left in between. Full variable domain (rest looked up from reference TRBV5-4 and TRBJ2-5): ETGVTQSPTHLIKTRGQQVTLRCSSQSGHNTVSWYQQALGQGPQFIFQYYREEENGRGNFPPRFSGLQFPNYSSELNVNALELDDSALYLCASSAPSRGHQETQYFGPGTRLLVL.

This sequence joins TRBV19 and TRBJ1-5; D gene uncertain. Germline V gene sequence: CDR1 LNHDA, CDR2 SQIVND (reference sequence). The V end was cut by 7 bases, the J end by 0 bases, with 7 bases between. The CDR3 runs to 13 residues. CDR3 bases: TGTGCCAGTATCGAGGGTAGCAATCAGCCCCAGCATTTT. Translated: CASIEGSNQPQHF.

The table lists this clone with a count of one. The chain joins TRBV4-3 to TRBJ1-2; the D gene is possibly TRBD1 (6 bases). CDR1 is LGHNA and CDR2 is YSLEER in the germline V gene. The CDR3 is made up of 18 amino acids. Trimming shortened V by 0 bases and J by 5 bases, and 22 bases separated the two germline ends. In nucleotides, the CDR3 is TGCGCCAGCAGCCAAGAATGGGATCCAGGGGAATGGTATTATGGCTACACCTTC. Translated, it gives CASSQEWDPGEWYYGYTF.

The rearrangement joins TRBV29-1 to TRBJ2-1; TRBD2 matches 7 bases. The CDR3 contains 14 residues. Trimming cost V 7 bases and J 0 bases; bases outside gene matches: 6. Germline CDR1 is SQVTM and CDR2 is ANQGSEA. CDR3 protein: CSAARGGSYNEQFF. The CDR3 DNA is TGCAGCGCAGCTCGCGGGGGCTCCTACAATGAGCAGTTCTTC.

The CDR3 reads CASSLGSGYSNQPQHF. The CDR3 bases are TGTGCCAGCAGCTTAGGCTCGGGGTATAGCAATCAGCCCCAGCATTTT. The chain employs TRBV11-2 and TRBJ1-5; D gene uncertain. The CDR3 spans 16 residues. Germline V gives CDR1 SGHAT, CDR2 FQNNGV. V shed 1 base and J shed 0 bases, with 10 bases lying between them.

The count of this clone is one. The chain uses TRBV9 and TRBJ2-7; perhaps TRBD1 as D (6 bases). The germline gives CDR1 SGDLS, CDR2 YYNGEE. CDR3 length equals 12 residues. V lost 4 bases to trimming and J lost 6 bases, with 11 bases between them. The CDR3 loop is CASSPRGSEQYF. The DNA for the CDR3 is TGTGCCAGCAGCCCCAGGGGATCCGAGCAGTACTTC.

This chain joins TRBV12-3 or TRBV12-4 and TRBJ2-7; D uncertain. Trimming removed 2 bases at V and 0 bases at J, with 5 bases between. The CDR3 consists of 13 residues. CDR3 loop: CASSLRSSYEQYF. CDR3 sequence (DNA): TGTGCCAGCAGTTTACGCAGCTCCTACGAGCAGTACTTC.

J is TRBJ2-7 and V is TRBV6-1; TRBD1 is a possible D gene (6 bases). The CDR3 has 14 residues. CDR1 is MNHNS and CDR2 is SASEGT in the germline V gene. The V and J ends lost 3 bases and 2 bases respectively, with 11 bases between them. CDR3 sequence: CASSEVGQPYEQYF. The DNA for the CDR3 is TGTGCCAGCAGTGAGGTGGGACAACCCTACGAGCAGTACTTC.

This clone was observed a handful of times. V and J are TRBV5-1 and TRBJ2-3, with 7 nucleotides matching TRBD1. Germline CDR1 reads SGHRS; CDR2 reads YFSETQ. CDR3 length equals 14 residues. V shed 2 bases, J shed 5 bases, and the junction held 5 bases outside the gene matches. The CDR3 region has the DNA TGCGCCAGCAGCTTTAACCGGGACAGAGATACGCAGTATTTT. Amino acids: CASSFNRDRDTQYF.

This chain connects TRBV9 to TRBJ2-2, with D perhaps TRBD1 (6 bases). This CDR3 comprises 15 residues. The germline CDR1 and CDR2 sequences are SGDLS and YYNGEE. The V end was cut by 0 bases, the J end by 5 bases, with 11 bases between. The CDR3 DNA is TGTGCCAGCAGCGTAGCGGACAGTCTGACCGGGGAGCTGTTTTTT. Its protein product is CASSVADSLTGELFF.

The chain is built from TRBV14 and TRBJ1-6; D call uncertain. V lost 4 bases, J lost 0 bases, and 10 bases lay in between. Germline V gene sequence: CDR1 SGHDN, CDR2 FVKESK. The length of the CDR3 is 16 residues. For the CDR3, the DNA is TGTGCCAGCAGCCCCCGAGGGAGCTCCTATAATTCACCCCTCCACTTT. It translates to CASSPRGSSYNSPLHF.

The chain has TRBV3-1 (or the pseudogene TRBV3-2) and TRBJ2-7; TRBD2 aligns across 9 bases. The CDR3 spans 15 residues. Germline CDR1 LGHDT, CDR2 YNNKEL (reference sequence). V was clipped by 6 bases and J by 1 base; unmatched bases: 7. The CDR3 region has the DNA TGTGCCAGCAGTACAAGCGGGAGGTTGTCCTACGAGCAGTACTTC. Its protein is CASSTSGRLSYEQYF.

The chain joins TRBV3-1 (or the pseudogene TRBV3-2) to TRBJ2-1; the D is unclear. V shed 0 bases and J shed 2 bases, with 14 bases lying between them. CDR3 length: 17 amino acids. CDR1 is LGHDT, CDR2 YNNKEL, per germline (reference sequence). The CDR3 DNA sequence: TGTGCCAGCAGCCAAGATGGCTCCGTACCGCCCTACAATGAGCAGTTCTTC. Its protein is CASSQDGSVPPYNEQFF.

The chain is built from TRBV4-1 and TRBJ1-6, with D perhaps matching TRBD1 (6 bases). This CDR3 comprises 15 residues. Trimming took off 1 base at V and 6 bases at J, with 10 bases between the two ends. CDR1 is MGHRA and CDR2 is YSYEKL in the germline V gene. The CDR3 DNA is TGCGCCAGCAGCCAAGTGGGGGCCGGTAATTCACCCCTCCACTTT. It specifies CASSQVGAGNSPLHF.